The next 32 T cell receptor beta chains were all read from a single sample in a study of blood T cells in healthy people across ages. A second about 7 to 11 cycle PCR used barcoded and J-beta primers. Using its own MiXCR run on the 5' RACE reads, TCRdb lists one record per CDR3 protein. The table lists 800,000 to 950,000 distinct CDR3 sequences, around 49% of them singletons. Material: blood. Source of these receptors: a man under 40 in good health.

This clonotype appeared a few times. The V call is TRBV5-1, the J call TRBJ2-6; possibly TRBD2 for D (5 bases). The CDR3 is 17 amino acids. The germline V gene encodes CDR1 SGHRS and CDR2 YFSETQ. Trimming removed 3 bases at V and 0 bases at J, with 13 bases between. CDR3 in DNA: TGCGCCAGCAGCTCCGGACTGAAGAGCTCTGGGGCCAACGTCCTGACTTTC. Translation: CASSSGLKSSGANVLTF.

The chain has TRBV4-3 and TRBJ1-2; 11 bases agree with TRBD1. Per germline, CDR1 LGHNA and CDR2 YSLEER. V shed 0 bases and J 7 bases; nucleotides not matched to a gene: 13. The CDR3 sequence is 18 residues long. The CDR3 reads CASSQDGQGWTGGCGYTF. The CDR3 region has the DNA TGCGCCAGCAGCCAAGACGGTCAGGGGTGGACAGGGGGCTGTGGCTACACCTTC.

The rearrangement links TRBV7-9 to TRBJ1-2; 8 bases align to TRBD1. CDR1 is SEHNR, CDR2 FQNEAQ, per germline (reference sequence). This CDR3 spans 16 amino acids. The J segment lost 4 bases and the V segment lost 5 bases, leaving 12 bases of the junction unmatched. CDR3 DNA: TGTGCCAGCAGCCCGGACAGGGTAGTAAAAGGCTATGGCTACACCTTC. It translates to CASSPDRVVKGYGYTF. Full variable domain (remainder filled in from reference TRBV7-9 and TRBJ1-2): DTGVSQNPRHKITKRGQNVTFRCDPISEHNRLYWYRQTLGQGPEFLTYFQNEAQLEKSRLLSDRFSAERPKGSFSTLEIQRTEQGDSAMYLCASSPDRVVKGYGYTFGSGTRLTVV.

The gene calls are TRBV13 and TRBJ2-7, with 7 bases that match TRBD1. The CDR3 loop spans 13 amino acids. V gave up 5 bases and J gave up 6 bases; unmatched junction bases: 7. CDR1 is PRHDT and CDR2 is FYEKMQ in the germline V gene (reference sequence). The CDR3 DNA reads TGTGCCAGCAGCCCAGGACAGGACCGCGAGCAGTACTTC. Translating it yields CASSPGQDREQYF. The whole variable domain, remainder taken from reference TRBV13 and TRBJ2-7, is AAGVIQSPRHLIKEKRETATLKCYPIPRHDTVYWYQQGPGQDPQFLISFYEKMQSDKGSIPDRFSAQQFSDYHSELNMSSLELGDSALYFCASSPGQDREQYFGPGTRLTVT.

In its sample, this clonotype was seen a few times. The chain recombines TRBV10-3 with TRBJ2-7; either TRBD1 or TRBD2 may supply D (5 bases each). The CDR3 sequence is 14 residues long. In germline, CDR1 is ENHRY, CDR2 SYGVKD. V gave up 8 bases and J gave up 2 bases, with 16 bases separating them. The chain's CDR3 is CAIGTTDVTYEQYF. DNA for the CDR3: TGTGCCATCGGGACGACAGACGTAACCTACGAGCAGTACTTC.

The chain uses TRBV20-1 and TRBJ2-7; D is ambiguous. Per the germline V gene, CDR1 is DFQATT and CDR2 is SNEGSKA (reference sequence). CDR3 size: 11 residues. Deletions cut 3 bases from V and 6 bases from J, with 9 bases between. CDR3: CSASLAPEQYF. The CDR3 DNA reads TGCAGTGCTAGCCTCGCGCCCGAGCAGTACTTC.

CDR3: CASSALFQETQYF. CDR3 DNA sequence: TGTGCCAGCAGCGCCCTCTTTCAAGAGACCCAGTACTTC. The V and J genes are TRBV6-5 and TRBJ2-5; D not resolved. Germline V gives CDR1 MNHEY, CDR2 SVGAGI. The ends were cut back, 6 bases at V and 2 bases at J, with 10 bases in the middle. The CDR3 runs to 13 residues.

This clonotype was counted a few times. Here the CDR3 reads CASSHDTNEQFF. For the CDR3, the DNA is TGCGCCAGCAGCCACGACACTAATGAGCAGTTCTTC. V is TRBV5-1 and J is TRBJ2-1, with D unresolved. The CDR3 spans 12 residues. Trimming cost V 4 bases and J 7 bases, with 9 bases left between them. CDR1 and CDR2 from the germline V gene are SGHRS and YFSETQ.

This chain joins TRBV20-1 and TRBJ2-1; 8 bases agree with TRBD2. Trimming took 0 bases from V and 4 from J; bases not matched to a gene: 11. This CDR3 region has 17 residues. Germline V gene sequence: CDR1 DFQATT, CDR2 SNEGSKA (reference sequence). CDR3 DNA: TGCAGTGCTAGAGATCGGGGCGGGCGGGGGGTTTACAATGAGCAGTTCTTC. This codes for CSARDRGGRGVYNEQFF.

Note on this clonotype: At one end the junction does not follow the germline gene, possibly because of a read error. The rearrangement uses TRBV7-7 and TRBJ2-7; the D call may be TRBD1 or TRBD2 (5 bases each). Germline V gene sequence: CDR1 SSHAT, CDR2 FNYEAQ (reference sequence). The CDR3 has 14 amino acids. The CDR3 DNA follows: TGTGCTAGCAGCGCCGACAGTGACTACAATGAGCAGTACTTC. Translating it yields CASSADSDYNEQYF.

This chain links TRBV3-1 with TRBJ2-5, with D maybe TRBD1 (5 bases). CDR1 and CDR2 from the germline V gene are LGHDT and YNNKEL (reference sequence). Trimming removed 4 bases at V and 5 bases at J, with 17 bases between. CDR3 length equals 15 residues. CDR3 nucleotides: TGTGCCAGCAGCCCAGAACAAGGGGCCTGGGAGACCCAGTACTTC. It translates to CASSPEQGAWETQYF.

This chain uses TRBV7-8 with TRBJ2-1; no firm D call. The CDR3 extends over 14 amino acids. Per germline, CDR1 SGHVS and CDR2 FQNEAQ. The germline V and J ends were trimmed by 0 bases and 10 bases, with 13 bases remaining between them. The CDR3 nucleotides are TGTGCCAGCAGCTTAGCAGCCCTGGGAAGGGAGCAGTTCTTC. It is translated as CASSLAALGREQFF.

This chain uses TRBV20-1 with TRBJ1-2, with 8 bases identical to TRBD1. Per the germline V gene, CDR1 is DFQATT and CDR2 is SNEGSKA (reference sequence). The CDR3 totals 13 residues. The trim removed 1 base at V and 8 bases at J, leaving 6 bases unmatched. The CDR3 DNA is TGCAGTGCTAGAGGCCAGGGGGCAGAAGGCTACACCTTC. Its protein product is CSARGQGAEGYTF.

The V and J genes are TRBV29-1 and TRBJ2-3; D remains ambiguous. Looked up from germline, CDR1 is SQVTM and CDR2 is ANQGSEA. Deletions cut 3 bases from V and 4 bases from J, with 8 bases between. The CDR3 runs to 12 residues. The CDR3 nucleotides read TGCAGCGTTGAGCTACCAGCAGATACGCAGTATTTT. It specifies CSVELPADTQYF.

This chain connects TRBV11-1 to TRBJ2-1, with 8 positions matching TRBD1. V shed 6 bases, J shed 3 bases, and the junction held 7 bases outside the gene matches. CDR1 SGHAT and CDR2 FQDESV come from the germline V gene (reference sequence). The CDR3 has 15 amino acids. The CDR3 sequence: CASSRDRGHYNEQFF. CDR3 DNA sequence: TGTGCCAGCAGTCGAGACAGGGGCCACTACAATGAGCAGTTCTTC. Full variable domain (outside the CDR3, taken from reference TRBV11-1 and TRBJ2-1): EAEVAQSPRYKITEKSQAVAFWCDPISGHATLYWYRQILGQGPELLVQFQDESVVDDSQLPKDRFSAERLKGVDSTLKIQPAELGDSAMYLCASSRDRGHYNEQFFGPGTRLTVL.

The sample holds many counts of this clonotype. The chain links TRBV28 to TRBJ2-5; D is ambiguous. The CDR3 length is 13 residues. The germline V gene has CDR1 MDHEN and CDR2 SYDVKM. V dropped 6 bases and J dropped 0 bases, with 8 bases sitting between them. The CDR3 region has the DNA TGTGCCAGCAGCCCCCAGTACCAAGAGACCCAGTACTTC. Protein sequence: CASSPQYQETQYF.

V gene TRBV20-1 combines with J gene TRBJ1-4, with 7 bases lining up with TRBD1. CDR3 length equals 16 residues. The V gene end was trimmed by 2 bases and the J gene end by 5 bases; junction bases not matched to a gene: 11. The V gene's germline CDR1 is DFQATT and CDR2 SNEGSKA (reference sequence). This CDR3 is CSARFVRGQMNEKLFF. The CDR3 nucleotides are TGCAGTGCTAGATTTGTTAGGGGACAGATGAATGAAAAACTGTTTTTT.

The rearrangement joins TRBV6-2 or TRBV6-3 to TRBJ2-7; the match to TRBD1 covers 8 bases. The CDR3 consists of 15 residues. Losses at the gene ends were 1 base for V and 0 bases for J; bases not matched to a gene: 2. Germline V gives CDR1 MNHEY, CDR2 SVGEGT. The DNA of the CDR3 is TGTGCCAGCAGTTACTTAGGACAGGGCTCCTACGAGCAGTACTTC. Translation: CASSYLGQGSYEQYF.

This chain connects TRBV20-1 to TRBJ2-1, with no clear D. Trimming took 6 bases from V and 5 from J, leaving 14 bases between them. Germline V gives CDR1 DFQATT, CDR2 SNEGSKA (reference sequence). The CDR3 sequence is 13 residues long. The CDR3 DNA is TGCAGTGCGCGAATTAGGACGAACAATGAGCAGTTCTTC. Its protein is CSARIRTNNEQFF.

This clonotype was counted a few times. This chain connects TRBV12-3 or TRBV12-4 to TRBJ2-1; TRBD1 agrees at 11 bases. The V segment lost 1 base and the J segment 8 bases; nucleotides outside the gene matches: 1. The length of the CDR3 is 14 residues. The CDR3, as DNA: TGTGCCAGCAGTTTAGGGACAGGGGGCGATGAGCAGTTCTTC. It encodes CASSLGTGGDEQFF.

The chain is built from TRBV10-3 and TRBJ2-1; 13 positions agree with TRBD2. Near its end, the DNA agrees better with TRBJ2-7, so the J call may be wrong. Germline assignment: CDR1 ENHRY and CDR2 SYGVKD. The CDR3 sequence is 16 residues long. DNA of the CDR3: TGTGCCATCAGTGAGGGACTAGCGGGGGCCTACAATGAGCAGTACTTC. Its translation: CAISEGLAGAYNEQYF.

This CDR3 reads CASSTQIGTGGRPWYF. The CDR3 DNA follows: TGTGCCAGCAGCACGCAAATTGGGACAGGGGGCCGTCCCTGGTACTTC. This chain uses TRBV7-2 with TRBJ2-7; 12 nucleotides agree with TRBD1. The length of the CDR3 is 16 residues. V shed 5 bases, J shed 12 bases, and the junction held 17 bases outside the gene matches. CDR1 is SGHTA and CDR2 is FQGNSA in the germline V gene.

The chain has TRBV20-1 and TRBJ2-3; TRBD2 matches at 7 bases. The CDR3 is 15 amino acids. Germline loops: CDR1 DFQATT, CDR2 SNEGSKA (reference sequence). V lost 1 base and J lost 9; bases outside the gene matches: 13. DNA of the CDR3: TGCAGTGCTAGAGCCCCCAGGACTAGTGTGGGAACGCAGTATTTT. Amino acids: CSARAPRTSVGTQYF.

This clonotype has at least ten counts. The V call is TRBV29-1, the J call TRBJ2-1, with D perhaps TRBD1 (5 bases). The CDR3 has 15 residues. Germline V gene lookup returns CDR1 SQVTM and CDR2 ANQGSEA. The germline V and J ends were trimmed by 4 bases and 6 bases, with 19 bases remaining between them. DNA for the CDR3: TGCAGCGTTGTCTTATCGGTGACAGAAAGCAATGAGCAGTTCTTC. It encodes CSVVLSVTESNEQFF.

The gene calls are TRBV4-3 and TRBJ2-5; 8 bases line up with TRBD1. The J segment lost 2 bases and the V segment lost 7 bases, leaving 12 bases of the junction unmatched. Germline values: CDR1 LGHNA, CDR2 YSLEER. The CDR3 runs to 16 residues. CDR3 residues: CASIPKLRDRQETQYF. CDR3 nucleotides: TGCGCCAGCATCCCTAAGCTCCGGGACAGGCAAGAGACCCAGTACTTC.

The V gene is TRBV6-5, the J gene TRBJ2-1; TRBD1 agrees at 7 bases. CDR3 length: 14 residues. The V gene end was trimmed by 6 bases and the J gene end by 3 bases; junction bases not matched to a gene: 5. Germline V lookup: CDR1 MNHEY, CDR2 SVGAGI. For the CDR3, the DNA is TGTGCCAGCAGACGCACAGGGGACTACAATGAGCAGTTCTTC. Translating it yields CASRRTGDYNEQFF.

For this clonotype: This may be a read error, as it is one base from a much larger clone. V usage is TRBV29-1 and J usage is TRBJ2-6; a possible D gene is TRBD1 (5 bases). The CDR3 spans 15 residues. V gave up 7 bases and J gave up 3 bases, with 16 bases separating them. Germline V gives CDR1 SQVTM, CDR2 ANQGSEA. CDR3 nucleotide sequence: TGCAGCGCCGTGGCCCAGGGTCTTGGGGCCAACGTCCTGACTTTC. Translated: CSAVAQGLGANVLTF.

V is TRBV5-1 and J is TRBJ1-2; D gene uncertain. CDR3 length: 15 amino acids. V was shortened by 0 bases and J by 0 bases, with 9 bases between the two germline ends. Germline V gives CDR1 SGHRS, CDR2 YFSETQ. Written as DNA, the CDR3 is TGCGCCAGCAGCTTGGACAGATTTCCTAACTATGGCTACACCTTC. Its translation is CASSLDRFPNYGYTF.

CDR3 loop: CSARDLAGGPGGQFF. The CDR3 DNA reads TGCAGTGCTAGAGATTTAGCGGGGGGACCCGGGGGGCAGTTCTTC. The V gene is TRBV20-1, the J gene TRBJ2-1, with 10 bases lining up with TRBD2. Trimming removed 0 bases from V and 12 bases from J; junction bases left unmatched: 11. CDR3 size: 15 residues. Germline V gene sequence: CDR1 DFQATT, CDR2 SNEGSKA (reference sequence).

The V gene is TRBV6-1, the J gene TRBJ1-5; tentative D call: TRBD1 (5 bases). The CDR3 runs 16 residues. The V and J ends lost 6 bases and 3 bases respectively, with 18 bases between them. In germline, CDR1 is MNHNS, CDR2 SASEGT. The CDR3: CASSPIGGKHNQPQHF. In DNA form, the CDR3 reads TGTGCCAGCAGCCCTATTGGGGGGAAGCACAATCAGCCCCAGCATTTT.

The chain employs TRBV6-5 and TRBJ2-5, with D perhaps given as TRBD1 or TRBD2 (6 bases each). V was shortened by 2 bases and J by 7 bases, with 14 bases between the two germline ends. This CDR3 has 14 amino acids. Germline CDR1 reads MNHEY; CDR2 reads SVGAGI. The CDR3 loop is CASSYLGGRGTQYF. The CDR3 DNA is TGTGCCAGCAGTTACCTCGGGGGCCGCGGGACCCAGTACTTC.

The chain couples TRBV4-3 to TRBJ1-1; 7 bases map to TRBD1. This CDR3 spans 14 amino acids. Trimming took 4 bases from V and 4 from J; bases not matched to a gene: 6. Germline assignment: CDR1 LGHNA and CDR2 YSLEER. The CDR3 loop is CASSLDPGGTEAFF. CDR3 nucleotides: TGCGCCAGCAGCCTCGATCCAGGGGGCACTGAAGCTTTCTTT.